A single sample gave rise to the 14 T cell receptor beta chains below, sequenced in a study of OX40 agonist ivuxolimab in advanced cancers. Produced via immunoSEQ multiplex PCR; TCRdb's table is partial and in-frame only. Seen here are fewer than 100,000 clones, roughly nine tenths observed once, and the top ten hold 0.4% to 0.65%. The sample here was CD4+ or CD8+ T cells sorted from blood, taken in a trial of the OX40 agonist ivuxolimab. The receptors here all came from an adult with an advanced solid tumor such as melanoma, head and neck, liver or kidney cancer.

The CDR3 sequence: CASSFTVTNTEAFF. The DNA of the CDR3 is TGCGCCAGCAGCTTCACGGTGACGAACACTGAAGCTTTCTTT. This chain joins TRBV5-1 and TRBJ1-1, with unresolved D. Germline assignment: CDR1 SGHRS and CDR2 YFSETQ. The CDR3 spans 14 residues. Between the trimmed V and J ends, which lost 2 bases and 1 base, there was a span of 9 bases. The entire variable domain, with the rest obtained from reference TRBV5-1 and TRBJ1-1, is as follows: KAGVTQTPRYLIKTRGQQVTLSCSPISGHRSVSWYQQTPGQGLQFLFEYFSETQRNKGNFPGRFSGRQFSNSRSEMNVSTLELGDSALYLCASSFTVTNTEAFFGQGTRLTVV.

This clone has more than one count but fewer than ten. The rearrangement links TRBV7-8 to TRBJ1-6; the D gene is possibly TRBD1 (6 bases). Germline values: CDR1 SGHVS, CDR2 FQNEAQ. This CDR3 has 18 residues. With 5 bases removed from V and 4 bases from J, the gap between germline ends came to 21 bases. CDR3 bases: TGTGCCAGCAGCCCAGGGACACGAGTATTGGGGTATAATTCACCCCTCCACTTT. The encoded protein is CASSPGTRVLGYNSPLHF.

This chain links TRBV7-3 with TRBJ2-2, with D maybe TRBD1 (5 bases). This CDR3 is built from 14 residues. V lost 3 bases and J 3 bases, leaving 8 bases between the germline ends. Germline values: CDR1 SGHTA, CDR2 FQGTGA. CDR3 loop: CASSFGRDTGELFF. The CDR3 bases are TGTGCCAGCAGCTTCGGCAGGGACACCGGGGAGCTGTTTTTT.

V is TRBV14 and J is TRBJ2-7, with D perhaps TRBD1 (5 bases). Germline CDR1 reads SGHDN; CDR2 reads FVKESK. CDR3 length: 14 residues. Trimming pared 4 bases from V and 1 base from J, leaving 11 bases between. The CDR3 region has the DNA TGTGCCAGCAGCCGTAGGGGTGATTCCTACGAGCAGTACTTC. Amino acids: CASSRRGDSYEQYF.

The genes are TRBV7-9 and TRBJ2-7; 8 bases map to TRBD1. Per the germline V gene, CDR1 is SEHNR and CDR2 is FQNEAQ (reference sequence). Germline trimming cut 1 base from V and 3 bases from J; bases unmatched to any gene: 2. The CDR3 spans 14 residues. The CDR3 is CASSLGGQGYEQYF. The CDR3 region has the DNA TGTGCCAGCAGCTTAGGAGGACAGGGCTACGAGCAGTACTTC. Supplemented by reference TRBV7-9 and TRBJ2-7, the full variable domain reads DTGVSQNPRHKITKRGQNVTFRCDPISEHNRLYWYRQTLGQGPEFLTYFQNEAQLEKSRLLSDRFSAERPKGSFSTLEIQRTEQGDSAMYLCASSLGGQGYEQYFGPGTRLTVT.

CDR3 sequence (DNA): TGTGCCATCAGTGGGACAGGGTCAATGAACACTGAAGCTTTCTTT. This translates into CAISGTGSMNTEAFF. This chain joins TRBV10-3 and TRBJ1-1, with 8 bases that match TRBD1. The V gene's germline CDR1 is ENHRY and CDR2 SYGVKD. The CDR3 extends over 15 amino acids. The V segment lost 4 bases and the J segment 0 bases; nucleotides outside the gene matches: 4.

The chain links TRBV6-5 to TRBJ1-1; 7 positions agree with TRBD1. This CDR3 is 14 amino acids long. Losses at the gene ends were 5 bases for V and 0 bases for J; bases not matched to a gene: 3. The V gene's germline CDR1 is MNHEY and CDR2 SVGAGI. The CDR3 nucleotides are TGTGCCAGCAGTAGCAGGGGGGTGAACACTGAAGCTTTCTTT. Its translation: CASSSRGVNTEAFF.

This clone has just one count. The V gene is TRBV5-1, the J gene TRBJ1-2; D call uncertain. Trimming cost V 4 bases and J 0 bases, with 4 bases left between them. CDR3 length equals 12 residues. Germline CDR1 and CDR2: SGHRS and YFSETQ. The CDR3 sequence is CASSGSNYGYTF. CDR3 nucleotide sequence: TGCGCCAGCAGCGGGTCTAACTATGGCTACACCTTC.

The chain uses TRBV6-5 and TRBJ1-1, with D unclear. Trimming shortened V by 6 bases and J by 7 bases, and 18 bases separated the two germline ends. CDR1 is MNHEY and CDR2 is SVGAGI in the germline V gene. CDR3 size: 14 residues. The CDR3 DNA reads TGTGCCAGCAGCTCCCGGAGCACGACAAGTGAAGCTTTCTTT. This encodes CASSSRSTTSEAFF.

This chain joins TRBV4-2 and TRBJ2-5, with D perhaps matching TRBD2 (6 bases). The germline gives CDR1 LGHNA, CDR2 YNFKEQ. V dropped 8 bases and J dropped 5 bases, with 15 bases sitting between them. The CDR3 runs to 13 residues. CDR3 sequence reads: CASRDSGGETQYF. The CDR3 region has the DNA TGTGCCAGCCGAGATTCCGGAGGGGAGACCCAGTACTTC.

The chain is built from TRBV6-1 and TRBJ2-5, with 8 bases aligning to TRBD2. Germline CDR1 reads MNHNS; CDR2 reads SASEGT. With V trimmed by 4 bases and J by 2 bases, 6 bases remained unmatched. The CDR3 is 15 residues long. The CDR3 loop is CASSGGTSGQETQYF. Here the CDR3 DNA reads TGTGCCAGCAGTGGGGGGACTAGTGGGCAAGAGACCCAGTACTTC.

The V and J genes are TRBV7-3 and TRBJ1-1; D call uncertain. Trimming pared 5 bases from V and 1 base from J, leaving 8 bases between. The germline CDR1 and CDR2 sequences are SGHTA and FQGTGA. The CDR3 runs to 13 residues. For the CDR3, the DNA is TGTGCCAGCAGCCTAAGACAGAACACTGAAGCTTTCTTT. Protein: CASSLRQNTEAFF.

The CDR3 sequence is CSVEDAGGAGYTF. The DNA of the CDR3 is TGCAGCGTTGAAGATGCAGGGGGGGCAGGCTACACCTTC. This chain links TRBV29-1 with TRBJ1-2; 7 nucleotides align to TRBD1. V trimming: 0 bases; J trimming: 8 bases; junction bases outside the gene matches: 6. The CDR3 loop spans 13 amino acids. The germline V gene has CDR1 SQVTM and CDR2 ANQGSEA.

V gene TRBV7-9 combines with J gene TRBJ2-3; D is tentatively TRBD1 or TRBD2 (7 bases each). The length of the CDR3 is 15 residues. Trimming pared 5 bases from V and 3 bases from J, leaving 15 bases between. Germline loops: CDR1 SEHNR, CDR2 FQNEAQ (reference sequence). The CDR3 DNA is TGTGCCAGCAGCCCCCAGGGGGGGGTAACAGATACGCAGTATTTT. Translated, it gives CASSPQGGVTDTQYF.